This TCR beta chain was retrieved from a study of T cells after yellow fever vaccination (dated by TCRdb to about 2019). For the wider study: The SMART-Seq v4 Ultra Low Input RNA kit was used to prepare libraries from fractions with low cell numbers. To follow T-cell clones before and after both primary and booster YFV17D yellow fever vaccination, bulk TCR alpha and beta repertoires underwent longitudinal sequencing. Two healthy male donors, one aged 18 to 29 and one aged 30 to 40 years, made up the cohort. Bulk PBMC replicates and cell subsets were isolated from blood drawn at multiple timepoints before and after both primary and secondary immunization.

TCR cDNA was made using 5'RACE template switching, a step that added a universal primer site and unique molecular identifiers. cDNA synthesis was primed from both the TCR alpha and TCR beta constant segments. Two PCR steps were used to amplify libraries, with sample barcodes and sequencing adapters being added in the second step. Libraries were sequenced on Illumina HiSeq 2500 (2x100 bp) or NovaSeq (2x150 bp). In the authors' own workflow: Reads were demultiplexed and collapsed into UMI consensus sequences with MIGEC, and V(D)J alignment was performed with MiXCR. Vaccine-responding clonotypes were identified with edgeR using replicate PBMC samples, with FDR below 0.01 and a log2 fold change above 5 up to day 15 being required. Each bulk clonotype was labeled CD4 or CD8 based on which sequenced repertoire, CD4 or CD8, contained the clonotype at higher abundance. TCRdb took the public reads, trimmed them with fastp at Q25, ran MiXCR for clone calling and kept in-frame beta chains. Rows are combined by CDR3 protein, so each entry shows the most common genes and DNA. It is TCRdb's table, rather than the study itself, that gives the V and J calls and clone size. The sample contains approximately 610,000 distinct CDR3 sequences, 17% of them found a single time. The ten top clones hold 17% of the sample.

Overall results and qualifications from the work: Computational filtering was required because FACS-sorted repertoires could contain abundant contaminating clonotypes from the bulk population. Because only two donors were included in the study, the extent to which the findings can be generalized is limited. Compared with the primary T-cell response, the secondary T-cell response was weaker but faster, peaking on day 5 rather than day 15. A small fraction of clonotypes appeared in both the CD4 and CD8 compartments, likely as a result of convergent recombination. After the booster, most of the clones that had expanded following primary vaccination were detected again (roughly 97% of CD4 and around 90% of CD8), which suggests that memory was broadly maintained.

This specimen's treatment or condition label, per the study, means: live attenuated yellow fever vaccine strain. At each blood-draw timepoint, two biological replicates of bulk PBMCs were collected. A standard Ficoll-Paque protocol was used to isolate PBMCs from peripheral blood. TriZol was used to extract RNA from bulk PBMCs, CD4 and CD8 fractions, and dextramer-positive and dextramer-negative fractions. The CDR3 measures 15 amino acids from cysteine to phenylalanine. The CDR3 DNA has 45 bases and is translated from base 1. Trimming removed 0 bases from V and 5 bases from J, leaving 14 bases between the germline ends. From the germline V gene, CDR1 is LGHNA and CDR2 is YSLEER. In the case of this clonotype: This clone's antigen is unknown. Base qualities are not provided; no much larger clone lies one nucleotide away.

In this chain, TRBV4-3 is recombined with TRBJ2-7; possibly the D gene is TRBD2, per 5 matching bases. The receptor was derived from a man younger than 35 who received the YFV17D yellow fever vaccine. The sequencing used PBMCs, collected less than 6 days after the first yellow fever vaccination. The CDR3 sequence is CASSQEVTGYDEQYF. The DNA sequence is as follows: TGCGCCAGCAGCCAAGAGGTGACGGGGTACGACGAGCAGTACTTC.